This TCR beta chain was profiled in a study of CD8+ T cells in alopecia areata. On the study more broadly: Dosing with tofacitinib proceeded for 6 to 18 months, followed by 6 months off drug.

Investigators isolated RNA and reverse transcribed it into cDNA to act as the sequencing template. Assay: immunoSEQ multiplex PCR; the TCRdb copy retains only in-frame clones and omits some. The sample lists about 130,000 clones; around three fifths were seen once. Those with alopecia areata gave lesional scalp punch biopsies and peripheral blood. Sorting from PBMCs produced CD4+ and CD8+ T cells. This clone was counted only a few times. The same CDR3 arises from other DNA sequences in this sample as well. This TCR was sampled from a human donor with alopecia areata. The specimen comprised CD4+ T cells sorted from blood, sampled at week 0.

The CDR3 loop reads CSADTPETQYF. DNA of the CDR3: TGCAGCGCAGATACCCCTGAGACCCAGTACTTC. The chain is built from TRBV29-1 and TRBJ2-5; D is ambiguous. CDR1 is SQVTM and CDR2 is ANQGSEA in the germline V gene. The CDR3 totals 11 residues. V was clipped by 7 bases and J by 5 bases, with 11 bases between them.